This T cell receptor (beta chain) came from a study of siplizumab effects on memory and regulatory T cells. Study observations and caveats: Roughly 75-97% of proliferating clones (CD4+ or CD8+) could not be assigned a naive or memory phenotype. Siplizumab produced a significant reduction in alloreactive sequences that were traceable to unstimulated CD4+ memory cells. Mean Treg-derived proportions of mappable alloreactive CD4+ clones were just under 70% for siplizumab and 25% to 30% for controls.

With respect to this clone: Its antigen is unknown.

Each sample had some 100,000 TCR templates assayed. Generated by immunoSEQ multiplex PCR, the TCRdb table keeps only in-frame clones and is missing some. The sample yields roughly 100,000 clones, approximately 90% seen once. Sequenced material: CD4+ T cells sorted from blood. The clonotype originates from a human donor in good health.

The DNA of the CDR3 is TGTGCCAGCAGTTTCTCTTATAATTCACCCCTCCACTTT. It is translated as CASSFSYNSPLHF. The genes are TRBV27 and TRBJ1-6; no reliable D call. This CDR3 contains 13 residues. The V and J ends lost 3 bases and 4 bases respectively, with 4 bases between them. Looked up from germline, CDR1 is MNHEY and CDR2 is SMNVEV (reference sequence).